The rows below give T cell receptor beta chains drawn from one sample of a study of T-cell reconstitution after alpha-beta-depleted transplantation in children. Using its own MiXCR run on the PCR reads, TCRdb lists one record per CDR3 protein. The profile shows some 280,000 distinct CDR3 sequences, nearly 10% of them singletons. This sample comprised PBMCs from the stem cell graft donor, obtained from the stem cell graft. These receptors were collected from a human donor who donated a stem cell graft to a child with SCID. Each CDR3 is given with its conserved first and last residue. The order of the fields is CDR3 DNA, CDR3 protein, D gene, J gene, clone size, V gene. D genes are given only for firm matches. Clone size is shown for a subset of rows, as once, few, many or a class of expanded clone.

TGCAGTGCTGCAACAGGGATTCCATATGGCTACACCTTC CSAATGIPYGYTF . TRBJ1-2 many TRBV20-1
TGCGCCACCCAGGGTTCCTACGAGCAGTACTTC CATQGSYEQYF . TRBJ2-7 . TRBV10-2
TGTGCCAGCATTGGGAGGGGGAACACTGAAGCTTTCTTT CASIGRGNTEAFF . TRBJ1-1 many TRBV25-1
TGCGCCAGCAGGTTCGGTCCAGCGTGGGGAACCAATGAGCAGTTCTTC CASRFGPAWGTNEQFF . TRBJ2-1 . TRBV5-1
TGTGCCAGCAGCACCCTACTAGCGGGGGGCAACACCGGGGAGCTGTTTTTT CASSTLLAGGNTGELFF TRBD2 TRBJ2-2 . TRBV9
TGTGCCAGCAGTTACTCGTTTGACAGGGAGGAGGATACGCAGTATTTT CASSYSFDREEDTQYF . TRBJ2-3 few TRBV6-5
TGTGCCAGCAGCACACCGGGACTAGCGGGGAGGGAGCTGTTTTTT CASSTPGLAGRELFF TRBD2 TRBJ2-2 few TRBV12-3/TRBV12-4
TGCGCCAGCAGCCACCCCCGGGACAACGAGAAATACAATGAGCAGTTCTTC CASSHPRDNEKYNEQFF . TRBJ2-1 . TRBV4-1
TGTGCCATCAGGGGGACTAGCGGGGGCTCCTACGAGCAGTACTTC CAIRGTSGGSYEQYF TRBD2 TRBJ2-7 . TRBV10-3
TGTGCCAGCAGCCAACTTACTAGCGGTGGCACCGGGGAGCTGTTTTTT CASSQLTSGGTGELFF TRBD2 TRBJ2-2 . TRBV14
TGTGCCAGCAGTTTATACAGTAATTCACCCCTCCACTTT CASSLYSNSPLHF . TRBJ1-6 few TRBV12-3/TRBV12-4
TGTGCCAGCAGCCCCGGACAGTATTCAGATACGCAGTATTTT CASSPGQYSDTQYF . TRBJ2-3 few TRBV7-7